The 13 T cell receptor beta chains given below trace back to one sample, sequenced in a study of vaccination and CD4 T cells after COVID-19. Their target antigens are unknown. Treatment given: roughly 10-day PBMC culture with coronavirus spike peptide pools or control peptides (ViraFEST assay). An Oncomine TCR Beta short-read assay was used to sequence the DNA from cultured CD4+ T cells. MiXCR, run by TCRdb on the PCR reads, gives a single entry per CDR3 protein. The table shows 6,500 to 10,000 distinct CDR3 sequences, with approximately 57% occurring only once. Source: cultured CD4+ T cells from blood, taken after SARS-CoV-2 vaccination. The receptors were gathered from a human donor with COVID-19.

This chain joins TRBV20-1 and TRBJ1-4; 10 bases fit TRBD1. The CDR3 consists of 15 residues. From germline, CDR1 is DFQATT and CDR2 SNEGSKA (reference sequence). J was trimmed by 7 bases and V by 3 bases; bases with no gene match: 8. The CDR3 spells CSARGGTGASEKLFF. The CDR3 bases are TGCAGTGCTAGGGGTGGGACAGGGGCAAGTGAAAAACTGTTTTTT.

The V and J genes are TRBV4-3 and TRBJ2-5; 12 bases align to TRBD2. Germline V gene lookup returns CDR1 LGHNA and CDR2 YSLEER. After removal of 1 base from V and 4 bases from J, the junction contained 7 bases not matched to a gene. The CDR3 has 17 amino acids. CDR3 protein: CASSQGASGGAIETQYF. The CDR3 nucleotides are TGCGCCAGCAGCCAAGGAGCTAGCGGGGGGGCTATAGAGACCCAGTACTTC.

This sequence joins TRBV25-1 and TRBJ1-6, with a tentative D call TRBD1 (5 bases). V was cut by 4 bases and J by 18 bases, with 13 bases left in between. This CDR3 comprises 11 residues. Germline assignment: CDR1 MGHDK and CDR2 SYGVNS. The DNA for the CDR3 is TGTGCCAGCAGTGGGACATTTGGGTACCACTTT. Protein product: CASSGTFGYHF.

This clonotype came up once. The chain links TRBV7-2 to TRBJ2-1; TRBD2 matches at 8 bases. CDR1 and CDR2 from the germline V gene are SGHTA and FQGNSA. The CDR3 is 13 residues long. Trimming took 2 bases from V and 10 from J; bases not matched to a gene: 4. The CDR3 is CASSLSRGGEQFF. As DNA, the CDR3 is TGTGCCAGCAGCTTATCTCGGGGGGGGGAGCAGTTCTTC.

The chain joins TRBV20-1 to TRBJ1-2; D is ambiguous. This CDR3 comprises 14 residues. Germline lookup yields CDR1 DFQATT and CDR2 SNEGSKA (reference sequence). The V end lost 0 bases, the J end lost 4 bases, and 12 bases lay between the germline ends. CDR3 residues: CSARDMETLYGYTF. As DNA, the CDR3 is TGCAGTGCTAGAGATATGGAGACCCTCTATGGCTACACCTTC.

Remarks on this clonotype: The conserved final phenylalanine or tryptophan is absent from the CDR3, which likely points to a read error. The chain combines TRBV20-1 with TRBJ2-7, with 9 bases aligning to TRBD2. V shed 0 bases, J shed 3 bases, and the junction held 9 bases outside the gene matches. The germline V gene has CDR1 DFQATT and CDR2 SNEGSKA (reference sequence). The CDR3 runs to 16 residues. CDR3 sequence (DNA): TGCAGTGCTAGAGATATTAGGGCGGGGGGGCACTACGAGCAGTACCTC. Residues: CSARDIRAGGHYEQYL.

The genes are TRBV7-9 and TRBJ2-5; the D gene is possibly TRBD1 (5 bases). The CDR3 consists of 13 residues. Per the germline V gene, CDR1 is SEHNR and CDR2 is FQNEAQ (reference sequence). V gave up 2 bases and J gave up 4 bases, with 8 bases separating them. The CDR3, as DNA: TGTGCCAGCAGCTTATCAGGGTCAGAGACCCAGTACTTC. Its protein product is CASSLSGSETQYF.

This clonotype was observed a handful of times. The rearrangement uses TRBV20-1 and TRBJ2-7, with D maybe TRBD1 (6 bases). V lost 5 bases, J lost 3 bases, and 17 bases lay in between. This CDR3 is built from 14 residues. Germline V gene sequence: CDR1 DFQATT, CDR2 SNEGSKA (reference sequence). The CDR3 nucleotides are TGCAGTGCTGAGCCTGGACAGAGAGGCTACGAGCAGTACTTC. Its protein is CSAEPGQRGYEQYF.

This rearrangement joins TRBV7-2 to TRBJ2-7; D gene ambiguous. The germline V gene encodes CDR1 SGHTA and CDR2 FQGNSA. The length of the CDR3 is 13 residues. With 3 bases removed from V and 0 bases from J, the gap between germline ends came to 6 bases. The CDR3 spells CASSFKNSYEQYF. In DNA form, the CDR3 reads TGTGCCAGCAGCTTCAAAAACTCCTACGAGCAGTACTTC.

This rearrangement joins TRBV7-2 to TRBJ2-5; D is ambiguous. The V end was cut by 4 bases, the J end by 5 bases, with 8 bases between. This CDR3 has 12 amino acids. The germline CDR1 and CDR2 sequences are SGHTA and FQGNSA. CDR3 coding DNA: TGTGCCAGCAGCTATAATATGGAGACCCAGTACTTC. Amino acids: CASSYNMETQYF.

This clonotype was seen more than once but under ten times. V and J are TRBV20-1 and TRBJ1-2, with D uncertain. Germline-derived CDR1 and CDR2 are DFQATT and SNEGSKA (reference sequence). V was cut by 7 bases and J by 8 bases, with 8 bases left in between. CDR3 size: 9 residues. As DNA, the CDR3 is TGCAGTGGCGGTCGGGGCTACACCTTC. Its protein product is CSGGRGYTF.

The rearrangement links TRBV12-3 or TRBV12-4 to TRBJ2-1; unclear D gene. CDR3 length: 13 amino acids. The V gene lost 6 bases and the J gene lost 3 bases, with 9 bases spanning the gap. The CDR3 DNA sequence: TGTGCCAGCAGGCTCGCTAACTACAATGAGCAGTTCTTC. Encoded protein: CASRLANYNEQFF.

This clonotype has just one count. The chain combines TRBV7-2 with TRBJ2-7; 8 bases match TRBD1. Germline-derived CDR1 and CDR2 are SGHTA and FQGNSA. CDR3 length equals 12 residues. The V segment lost 3 bases and the J segment 9 bases; nucleotides outside the gene matches: 4. The CDR3 loop reads CASSFGQGPQYF. For the CDR3, the DNA is TGTGCCAGCAGCTTCGGACAGGGACCGCAGTACTTC.